This is a list of T cell receptor beta chains from one sample in a study of shared clonotypes between healthy human individuals. Sequencing used immunoSEQ multiplex PCR; TCRdb keeps in-frame clones, though not all of them. This table holds 950,000 to 1,200,000 clones, roughly 77% found once. What was sequenced was memory CD4+ T cells from PBMCs. The receptor set was obtained from a man aged 18-30 years in good health. Some clones in this sample may be carry-over from other donors' samples. Both conserved end residues are part of each CDR3. Fields, in order: clone size, J gene, V gene, D gene, CDR3 DNA, CDR3 protein. D genes are given only for firm matches. Clone size is shown for a subset of rows, as once, few, many or a class of expanded clone.

>NA|TRBJ2-5|TRBV2|NA
TGTGCCAGCAGCGCCCAGGAGACCCAGTACTTC
CASSAQETQYF
>NA|TRBJ1-1|TRBV11-3|TRBD1
TGTGCCAGCAGCTACTCGGGACAGTCTAACACTGAAGCTTTCTTT
CASSYSGQSNTEAFF
>NA|TRBJ2-1|TRBV5-1|TRBD2
TGCGCCAGCAGCTGGAAATGGACTAGCGGAGCCAATGAGCAGTTCTTC
CASSWKWTSGANEQFF
>NA|TRBJ2-2|TRBV4-2|NA
TGTGCCAGCAGCCAAAGCAGCGCCGGGGAGCTGTTTTTT
CASSQSSAGELFF
>few|TRBJ1-1|TRBV6-5|NA
TGTGCCAGCAGTCAACACACAGGGTCGACTGAAGCTTTCTTT
CASSQHTGSTEAFF
>NA|TRBJ1-4|TRBV19|NA
TGTGCCAGTAGTATAGATGGACAATCGGAAAAACTGTTTTTT
CASSIDGQSEKLFF
>few|TRBJ1-5|TRBV9|NA
TGTGCCAGCAGCGTAGGTTCACTGAGCAATCAGCCCCAGCATTTT
CASSVGSLSNQPQHF
>NA|TRBJ2-2|TRBV9|TRBD2
TGTGCCAGCAGCGTAGAGTCGGCGGGAGCTAAAACCGGGGAGCTGTTTTTT
CASSVESAGAKTGELFF
>NA|TRBJ2-3|TRBV10-3|TRBD2
TGTGCCACCGCTTTATCTAGCGGGCGGACAGATACGCAGTATTTT
CATALSSGRTDTQYF
>NA|TRBJ2-7|TRBV2|NA
TGTGCCAGCCCCGGGCCTAACTCCTACGAGCAGTACTTC
CASPGPNSYEQYF
>many|TRBJ2-7|TRBV9|TRBD1
TGTGCCAGCAGCCCTCCGGGACAGGGTCTGGGCGAGCAGTACTTC
CASSPPGQGLGEQYF
>few|TRBJ2-3|TRBV4-1|NA
TGCGCCAGCGCTCCCCAGGGAAACACAGATACGCAGTATTTT
CASAPQGNTDTQYF
>NA|TRBJ2-5|TRBV7-9|NA
TGTGCCAGCAGCTCCTGGGACATATTGGTGGAGACCCAGTACTTC
CASSSWDILVETQYF
>NA|TRBJ2-3|TRBV5-1|TRBD1
TGCGCCAGCAGCCCGGCGGGACAGGTCACAGATACGCAGTATTTT
CASSPAGQVTDTQYF
>NA|TRBJ2-7|TRBV27|TRBD1
TGTGCCAGCAGTCTGACAGGGATCTCCTACGAGCAGTACTTC
CASSLTGISYEQYF
>NA|TRBJ2-5|TRBV29-1|TRBD1
TGCAGCGTGAGGGACAGGGGGGCGGTAGAGACCCAGTACTTC
CSVRDRGAVETQYF
>NA|TRBJ1-1|TRBV6-5|TRBD1
TGTGCCAGCAGCTTGACAGGGAGGAACACTGAAGCTTTCTTT
CASSLTGRNTEAFF
>NA|TRBJ1-2|TRBV27|NA
TGTGCCAGCAGTTTATCCTACGACGGCCTCACCTATGGCTACACCTTC
CASSLSYDGLTYGYTF
>NA|TRBJ2-1|TRBV28|NA
TGTGCCAGCAGCCCTCGAGGGTTTGAGCAGTTCTTC
CASSPRGFEQFF
>NA|TRBJ1-1|TRBV9|NA
TGTGCCAGCAGCGTAATGGTGAACACTGAAGCTTTCTTT
CASSVMVNTEAFF
>NA|TRBJ2-7|TRBV11-2|TRBD2
TGTGCCAGCAGCTTAGGTAGCCGGGAGGCCGTGAGCTTC
CASSLGSREAVSF
>NA|TRBJ1-2|TRBV4-1|NA
TGCGCCAGCAGCTCTGGAAGAAACTATGGCTACACCTTC
CASSSGRNYGYTF
>NA|TRBJ1-5|TRBV19|NA
TGTGCCAGTAGTCTATACCCCCGGGGGAATCAGCCCCAGCATTTT
CASSLYPRGNQPQHF
>NA|TRBJ2-1|TRBV11-3|TRBD2
TGTGCCAGCAGCTTAGCTTGGTTGGGCGGGAGACCCTCCTACAATGAGCAGTTCTTC
CASSLAWLGGRPSYNEQFF
>once|TRBJ2-2|TRBV4-1|TRBD2
TGCGCCAGCAGCCGCGGACTAGCGAACACCGGGGAGCTGTTTTTT
CASSRGLANTGELFF
>NA|TRBJ1-1|TRBV18|TRBD1
TGTGCCAGCTCACCTATCCCCAGGGGGCGCAACACTGAAGCTTTCTTT
CASSPIPRGRNTEAFF
>NA|TRBJ2-7|TRBV7-3|NA
TGTGCCAGCAGCTTAAGGGGCAGAACCTACGAGCAGTACTTC
CASSLRGRTYEQYF
>NA|TRBJ1-1|TRBV29-1|NA
TGCAGCGTTGTAGGTGGCCAGTTAAAAGCTTTCTTT
CSVVGGQLKAFF
>few|TRBJ2-2|TRBV18|NA
TGTGCCAGCTCACCACCAAACGTAGACACCGGGGAGCTGTTTTTT
CASSPPNVDTGELFF
>NA|TRBJ2-7|TRBV15|NA
TGTGCCACCAGCAGAGATTTTGGGAGGTACGAGCAGTACTTC
CATSRDFGRYEQYF
>NA|TRBJ2-3|TRBV30|TRBD1
TGTGCCTGCAACAGGGGAGGCACAGATACGCAGTATTTT
CACNRGGTDTQYF
>NA|TRBJ2-7|TRBV7-2|TRBD2
TGTGCCAGCAGAGCGGGAGGCAGGTACGAGCAGTACTTC
CASRAGGRYEQYF
>NA|TRBJ2-7|TRBV28|NA
TGTGCCAGCAAGAGGTCTGGCGGCTCCTACGAGCAGTACTTC
CASKRSGGSYEQYF
>NA|TRBJ1-1|TRBV5-1|NA
TGCGCCAGCAGCTTGGGGTGGAGGGGCCCGGGGACTGAAGCTTTCTTT
CASSLGWRGPGTEAFF